This T cell receptor (beta chain) was identified during a study of siplizumab effects on memory and regulatory T cells. TCRdb's copy holds only in-frame clones and misses some; the assay was immunoSEQ multiplex PCR. Of 85,000 to 130,000 clones listed, roughly 94% were seen once; the top ten hold roughly 0.61%. This CDR3 has 15 residues. Germline values: CDR1 MDHEN, CDR2 SYDVKM. V was pared by 3 bases and J by 9 bases, with 20 bases between. Whole-study results and caveats: Unstimulated subsets were the mapping target of only a minor fraction of alloreactive clones. Significant reduction of alloreactive sequences traceable to unstimulated CD4+ memory cells was observed with siplizumab.

In the case of this clone: What it binds is unknown.

The sequenced sample consisted of Tregs sorted from blood. The receptor comes from a human donor in good health. The chain links TRBV28 to TRBJ1-1, with D perhaps TRBD1 (5 bases). CDR3 residues: CASSFIEAGRRKAFF. CDR3 nucleotide sequence: TGTGCCAGCAGTTTTATAGAGGCGGGGCGGAGGAAAGCTTTCTTT. The complete variable domain, with remaining parts taken from reference TRBV28 and TRBJ1-1, reads DVKVTQSSRYLVKRTGEKVFLECVQDMDHENMFWYRQDPGLGLRLIYFSYDVKMKEKGDIPEGYSVSREKKERFSLILESASTNQTSMYLCASSFIEAGRRKAFFGQGTRLTVV.